This T cell receptor (beta chain) comes out of a study of T cell clones after liver transplantation. Study summary: Liver transplant recipients had immunosuppression withdrawal attempted within 2 years. Timepoints were pre-transplant, pre-withdrawal, and after withdrawal was completed or failed. Study-level points and caveats: A larger donor-reactive than third-party decline suggested partial antigen-specific deletion. Circulating graft-donor-reactive CD4 TCRbeta sequences fell significantly post-transplant in 5 of 8 subjects.

Notes on this clone: Its antigen remains unidentified.

Profiling relied on immunoSEQ multiplex PCR, and the TCRdb table lists in-frame clones only, not all of them. Of about 25,000 clones listed, more than 60% are singletons. This CDR3 has 11 amino acids. CDR1 is SQVTM and CDR2 is ANQGSEA in the germline V gene. V was trimmed by 4 bases and J by 8 bases, leaving 11 bases between them. V and J are TRBV29-1 and TRBJ1-2, with TRBD1 as a possible D gene (5 bases). The receptor was derived from a human donor who received a liver transplant. The sequenced sample was CD4+ T cells from blood, obtained before liver transplant. The CDR3 is CSVVEGSGYTF. CDR3 nucleotides: TGCAGCGTTGTTGAGGGGAGCGGCTACACCTTC.